One sample yielded the 26 T cell receptor beta chains listed below, sequenced in a study of cytomegalovirus exposure and HLA in healthy donors. The PCR was carried out with 60 Vbeta primers and 13 Jbeta primers. The method was immunoSEQ multiplex PCR; TCRdb's version includes in-frame clones alone and lacks a portion of them. Found here are about 100,000 clones, 65% to 85% of them singletons; the top ten hold about 2.1%. Sequenced sample: PBMCs. These TCRs come from a woman aged 35 to 49 in good health and CMV-seronegative.

This sequence joins TRBV5-5 and TRBJ2-5; unclear D gene. The germline V gene has CDR1 SGHKS and CDR2 YYEKEE (reference sequence). The CDR3 totals 12 residues. Deletions cut 3 bases from V and 9 bases from J, with 12 bases between. The CDR3: CASSYDTLSQYF. The CDR3, as DNA: TGTGCCAGCAGCTACGACACTTTGTCCCAGTACTTC.

This clone was detected only a few times. This chain links TRBV19 with TRBJ2-5; a possible D gene is TRBD1 (6 bases). The CDR3 spans 14 residues. In germline, CDR1 is LNHDA, CDR2 SQIVND (reference sequence). V was clipped by 4 bases and J by 1 base, with 10 bases between them. The CDR3 DNA follows: TGTGCCAGTAGTACACGACAGGTCCAAGAGACCCAGTACTTC. Residues: CASSTRQVQETQYF.

The chain couples TRBV15 to TRBJ2-7; 12 bases fit TRBD1. This CDR3 is built from 18 residues. The V gene end was trimmed by 1 base and the J gene end by 0 bases; junction bases not matched to a gene: 7. The V gene's germline CDR1 is LNHNV and CDR2 YYDKDF (reference sequence). The CDR3 bases are TGTGCCACCAGCAGAGGACCGGGACAGGGGGCCTACTCCTACGAGCAGTACTTC. Protein sequence: CATSRGPGQGAYSYEQYF. Based on the CDR3 plus reference TRBV15 and TRBJ2-7, the full variable domain is DAMVIQNPRYQVTQFGKPVTLSCSQTLNHNVMYWYQQKSSQAPKLLFHYYDKDFNNEADTPDNFQSRRPNTSFCFLDIRSPGLGDTAMYLCATSRGPGQGAYSYEQYFGPGTRLTVT.

The chain carries TRBV4-2 and TRBJ2-4; 11 positions match TRBD2. The CDR3 spans 18 residues. Germline loops: CDR1 LGHNA, CDR2 YNFKEQ. Trimming took 0 bases from V and 0 from J; bases not matched to a gene: 4. The CDR3: CASSQDSTSGGAKNIQYF. DNA for the CDR3: TGTGCCAGCAGCCAAGATAGCACTAGCGGGGGAGCCAAAAACATTCAGTACTTC.

V usage is TRBV5-1 and J usage is TRBJ2-3; TRBD2 matches at 10 bases. Germline V gives CDR1 SGHRS, CDR2 YFSETQ. CDR3 length equals 15 residues. The V gene end was trimmed by 4 bases and the J gene end by 1 base; junction bases not matched to a gene: 3. The CDR3 nucleotides read TGCGCCAGCAGCCCCCTAGCGGGGGGCACAGATACGCAGTATTTT. It specifies CASSPLAGGTDTQYF.

V is TRBV7-3 and J is TRBJ2-3; possible D gene TRBD2, 6 bases. This CDR3 is built from 15 residues. The V end was cut by 5 bases, the J end by 2 bases, with 14 bases between. Looked up from germline, CDR1 is SGHTA and CDR2 is FQGTGA. CDR3 nucleotides: TGTGCCAGCAGCCGACGGGACTTCAACACAGATACGCAGTATTTT. It encodes CASSRRDFNTDTQYF.

The V and J genes are TRBV30 and TRBJ1-3; D gene uncertain. The CDR3 loop spans 17 amino acids. Trimming removed 0 bases at V and 0 bases at J, with 15 bases between. The germline V gene has CDR1 GTSNPN and CDR2 SVGIG (reference sequence). The CDR3 loop is CAWSVLRTAISGNTIYF. The DNA for the CDR3 is TGTGCCTGGAGTGTACTCAGAACAGCCATCTCTGGAAACACCATATATTTT.

This chain joins TRBV2 and TRBJ1-2; 10 nucleotides line up with TRBD1. This CDR3 is 14 amino acids long. CDR1 is SNHLY, CDR2 FYNNEI, per germline. Trimming took 5 bases from V and 4 from J; bases not matched to a gene: 4. Here the CDR3 reads CASSRTGGLYGYTF. The DNA for the CDR3 is TGTGCCAGCAGTAGGACAGGGGGACTCTATGGCTACACCTTC.

V is TRBV5-1 and J is TRBJ2-5, with TRBD2 identical over 10 bases. The CDR3 contains 14 residues. The V segment lost 4 bases and the J segment 5 bases; nucleotides outside the gene matches: 5. Per germline, CDR1 SGHRS and CDR2 YFSETQ. CDR3 bases: TGCGCCAGCAGCGGGGGACTAGCGTCCGAGACCCAGTACTTC. Translation gives CASSGGLASETQYF.

Of note for this clone: One end of the junction does not line up with germline, which may come from a read error. The chain recombines TRBV11-3 with TRBJ2-3; D assignment may be TRBD1 or TRBD2 (5 bases each). CDR1 and CDR2 from the germline V gene are SGHNT and YENEEA. CDR3 size: 15 residues. The DNA of the CDR3 is TGTGCCAGCAGCGTAGAGGGGCTACCCACAGATACGCAGTATTTT. As protein: CASSVEGLPTDTQYF.

The chain combines TRBV12-5 with TRBJ2-1; TRBD1 aligns across 10 bases. The ends lost 6 bases at V and 9 bases at J; junction bases unmatched: 11. Per germline, CDR1 LGHNT and CDR2 FRNRAP. The CDR3 has 15 amino acids. CDR3 residues: CASGRLGQGTIEQFF. CDR3 in DNA: TGTGCTAGTGGCCGATTGGGACAGGGGACGATTGAGCAGTTCTTC.

This rearrangement joins TRBV19 to TRBJ2-5; 9 positions match TRBD1. The ends lost 6 bases at V and 2 bases at J; junction bases unmatched: 4. The CDR3 length is 14 residues. Germline values: CDR1 LNHDA, CDR2 SQIVND (reference sequence). CDR3 region: CASRETGGQETQYF. In nucleotides, the CDR3 is TGTGCCAGTAGAGAGACAGGGGGTCAAGAGACCCAGTACTTC.

J is TRBJ1-5 and V is TRBV30; D is ambiguous. This CDR3 has 13 residues. Trimming stripped 0 bases from V and 6 bases from J, with 9 bases between. CDR1 GTSNPN and CDR2 SVGIG come from the germline V gene (reference sequence). The chain's CDR3 is CAWSVEVSQPQHF. In DNA form, the CDR3 reads TGTGCCTGGAGTGTAGAGGTTAGTCAGCCCCAGCATTTT.

This rearrangement joins TRBV27 to TRBJ2-5; D might be TRBD1 (5 bases). With the DNA end fitting TRBJ2-7 better, the J assignment may be wrong. The CDR3 runs to 13 residues. Germline CDR1 reads MNHEY; CDR2 reads SMNVEV (reference sequence). The CDR3 nucleotides are TGTGCCAGCAGTTTGGGGCTTTACTACGAGCAGTACTTC. This gives the protein CASSLGLYYEQYF.

V and J are TRBV9 and TRBJ2-2; TRBD1 agrees at 8 bases. The CDR3 is 15 amino acids. Per the germline V gene, CDR1 is SGDLS and CDR2 is YYNGEE. J lost 4 bases, V lost 2 bases, and 4 bases had no gene match. The chain's CDR3 is CASSVTQGGTGELFF. The CDR3 DNA is TGTGCCAGCAGCGTTACACAGGGGGGCACCGGGGAGCTGTTTTTT. Complete variable domain (other parts from reference TRBV9 and TRBJ2-2): DSGVTQTPKHLITATGQRVTLRCSPRSGDLSVYWYQQSLDQGLQFLIQYYNGEERAKGNILERFSAQQFPDLHSELNLSSLELGDSALYFCASSVTQGGTGELFFGEGSRLTVL.

This clone is a singleton in its sample. The chain links TRBV19 to TRBJ2-7, with TRBD2 matching 9 bases. Germline V gives CDR1 LNHDA, CDR2 SQIVND (reference sequence). J gave up 1 base and V 1 base, and 8 bases lay outside the gene matches. The CDR3 is 17 residues long. The CDR3 region has the DNA TGTGCCAGTAGTATAGCGGCCGAGCGGGGGGTATCCTACGAGCAGTACTTC. Protein sequence: CASSIAAERGVSYEQYF.

The V and J genes are TRBV11-2 and TRBJ2-6; tentative D call: TRBD2 (6 bases). This CDR3 has 17 residues. Germline CDR1 and CDR2: SGHAT and FQNNGV. The V end was cut by 1 base, the J end by 1 base, with 11 bases between. The CDR3 region has the DNA TGTGCCAGCAGCTTAGGGGGGAGCGGGTCTGGGGCCAACGTCCTGACTTTC. It encodes CASSLGGSGSGANVLTF.

The V call is TRBV2, the J call TRBJ1-1; TRBD1 aligns across 9 bases. V shed 6 bases, J shed 10 bases, and the junction held 15 bases outside the gene matches. Per the germline V gene, CDR1 is SNHLY and CDR2 is FYNNEI. The CDR3 loop spans 15 amino acids. The CDR3 DNA sequence: TGTGCCAGCAGAAAATTAAGACAGGGGGTACAGGGAGCTTTCTTT. It translates to CASRKLRQGVQGAFF.

The chain links TRBV5-1 to TRBJ2-5; 12 nucleotides agree with TRBD1. The J segment lost 4 bases and the V segment lost 2 bases, leaving 6 bases of the junction unmatched. The germline V gene encodes CDR1 SGHRS and CDR2 YFSETQ. The CDR3 runs to 16 residues. CDR3 region: CASSFRGQGAGETQYF. The CDR3 nucleotides read TGCGCCAGCAGCTTCAGGGGACAGGGGGCGGGAGAGACCCAGTACTTC. Together with reference TRBV5-1 and TRBJ2-5, the CDR3 gives the full variable domain: KAGVTQTPRYLIKTRGQQVTLSCSPISGHRSVSWYQQTPGQGLQFLFEYFSETQRNKGNFPGRFSGRQFSNSRSEMNVSTLELGDSALYLCASSFRGQGAGETQYFGPGTRLLVL.

There are a few counts of this clone. The chain joins TRBV7-9 to TRBJ2-3; D possibly corresponds to TRBD2 (5 bases). V was pared by 8 bases and J by 6 bases, with 12 bases between. The germline V gene encodes CDR1 SEHNR and CDR2 FQNEAQ (reference sequence). The CDR3 extends over 12 amino acids. The CDR3 nucleotides are TGTGCCAGCCCCTCGGAGGTCGATACGCAGTATTTT. Its protein is CASPSEVDTQYF.

The V gene is TRBV6-5, the J gene TRBJ2-5; the match to TRBD1 covers 10 bases. Germline V CDR1 and CDR2: MNHEY, SVGAGI. Trimming took 5 bases from V and 2 from J; bases not matched to a gene: 5. The CDR3 runs to 15 residues. In DNA, the CDR3 is TGTGCCAGCAGTAGGGGACAGGGGCGACAAGAGACCCAGTACTTC. Its translation: CASSRGQGRQETQYF.

In the case of this clone: The junction departs from germline at one end; a sequencing error may be responsible. This chain uses TRBV7-9 with TRBJ2-7; no definite D call. CDR3 length: 13 amino acids. The germline gives CDR1 SEHNR, CDR2 FQNEAQ (reference sequence). For the CDR3, the DNA is TGTTCCAGCAGCTTAGCTTTGAGTTACGAGCAGTACTTC. Amino acids: CSSSLALSYEQYF.

This clone was counted only a few times. V is TRBV18 and J is TRBJ2-1, with a possible D match to TRBD1 (6 bases). The V gene's germline CDR1 is KGHSH and CDR2 LQKENI. CDR3 size: 18 residues. V lost 3 bases and J 0 bases, leaving 18 bases between the germline ends. CDR3 sequence reads: CASSPLGAGVTSYNEQFF. The CDR3 DNA follows: TGTGCCAGCTCACCGCTAGGGGCAGGGGTGACCTCCTACAATGAGCAGTTCTTC.

This rearrangement joins TRBV5-1 to TRBJ1-4, with D possibly being TRBD1 (5 bases). The CDR3 is made up of 16 amino acids. Germline V gene data show CDR1 as SGHRS and CDR2 as YFSETQ. The V end lost 4 bases, the J end lost 0 bases, and 13 bases lay between the germline ends. CDR3 residues: CASSRGGTTTNEKLFF. The CDR3 nucleotides read TGCGCCAGCAGCCGGGGGGGGACCACAACTAATGAAAAACTGTTTTTT.

This clone was detected a few times. The V and J genes are TRBV5-4 and TRBJ2-5; TRBD1 matches at 12 bases. CDR3 length: 15 amino acids. Trimming removed 4 bases from V and 4 bases from J; junction bases left unmatched: 5. Germline-derived CDR1 and CDR2 are SGHNT and YYREEE (reference sequence). CDR3 bases: TGTGCCAGCAGCCACCGGGACAGGGGGCCAGAGACCCAGTACTTC. This sequence encodes CASSHRDRGPETQYF.

The V and J genes are TRBV7-6 and TRBJ2-7; 9 nucleotides align to TRBD1. Germline V gene lookup returns CDR1 SGHVS and CDR2 FNYEAQ. Trimming at V came to 8 bases and at J to 3 bases, leaving 11 bases not matched to a gene. This CDR3 spans 15 amino acids. The CDR3 DNA follows: TGTGCCAGCTCCTCTAGACCGGGACAGGGCTACGAGCAGTACTTC. As protein: CASSSRPGQGYEQYF.